Following are 21 T cell receptor beta chains from one sample sequenced in a study of shared clonotypes between healthy human individuals. Assay used: immunoSEQ multiplex PCR; TCRdb lists only in-frame clones, some missing. The repertoire consists of around 2,000,000 clones, with approximately 95% occurring once and the leading ten covering roughly 0.13%. The sample consisted of naive CD4+ T cells sorted from blood. Subset described: CD45RA+ positively selected. These receptors were obtained from a man aged 18 to 30 in good health.

This clone was counted a few times. This chain connects TRBV5-6 to TRBJ2-3, with 9 bases aligning to TRBD1. Germline assignment: CDR1 SGHDT and CDR2 YYEEEE. The CDR3 runs 16 residues. The V gene end was trimmed by 4 bases and the J gene end by 1 base; junction bases not matched to a gene: 7. CDR3 sequence reads: CASSAGTGTRTDTQYF. The CDR3 DNA is TGTGCCAGCAGCGCCGGGACAGGGACTCGCACAGATACGCAGTATTTT.

The CDR3 sequence: CASSPDRGRLTEAFF. CDR3 bases: TGTGCCAGCAGCCCGGACAGGGGGCGACTCACTGAAGCTTTCTTT. The chain carries TRBV5-4 and TRBJ1-1, with TRBD1 identical over 11 bases. The CDR3 runs to 15 residues. The trim removed 4 bases at V and 4 bases at J, leaving 6 bases unmatched. Germline V CDR1 and CDR2: SGHNT, YYREEE (reference sequence).

The chain employs TRBV7-2 and TRBJ2-7; TRBD1 agrees at 7 bases. Trimming took 1 base from V and 3 from J; bases not matched to a gene: 6. Germline V CDR1 and CDR2: SGHTA, FQGNSA. The CDR3 sequence is 15 residues long. The CDR3 region has the DNA TGTGCCAGCAGCTTAGTAGGGGACAGCGGCTACGAGCAGTACTTC. Protein sequence: CASSLVGDSGYEQYF.

The chain combines TRBV10-3 with TRBJ1-2, with D unresolved. Per germline, CDR1 ENHRY and CDR2 SYGVKD. The CDR3 extends over 16 amino acids. Trimming removed 3 bases from V and 4 bases from J, with 18 bases in between. Here the CDR3 reads CAISEEGGRLGYGYTF. CDR3 in DNA: TGTGCCATCAGTGAAGAGGGTGGCCGGTTGGGCTATGGCTACACCTTC.

The chain is built from TRBV20-1 and TRBJ1-3; no clear D. CDR3 length: 11 amino acids. Germline V CDR1 and CDR2: DFQATT, SNEGSKA (reference sequence). The ends were cut back, 3 bases at V and 4 bases at J, with 4 bases in the middle. The CDR3 spells CSASVGNTIYF. The CDR3 DNA reads TGCAGTGCTAGCGTGGGAAACACCATATATTTT.

This sequence joins TRBV30 and TRBJ2-3; 7 nucleotides agree with TRBD2. CDR1 is GTSNPN and CDR2 is SVGIG in the germline V gene (reference sequence). The CDR3 has 14 residues. V was pared by 0 bases and J by 8 bases, with 8 bases of the junction left unmatched. CDR3 region: CAWSVLGLRFTQYF. DNA for the CDR3: TGTGCCTGGAGTGTCCTGGGACTACGTTTTACGCAGTATTTT.

This clone was recorded only once. This sequence joins TRBV29-1 and TRBJ2-5; D call uncertain. Germline assignment: CDR1 SQVTM and CDR2 ANQGSEA. The CDR3 covers 12 residues. Trimming removed 8 bases at V and 9 bases at J, with 19 bases between. The CDR3 DNA is TGCAGCCCATACCTCTGGGATGGGGCCCAGTACTTC. It translates to CSPYLWDGAQYF.

The V and J genes are TRBV19 and TRBJ1-5; D ambiguous. Germline CDR1 and CDR2: LNHDA and SQIVND (reference sequence). The V end lost 5 bases, the J end lost 3 bases, and 14 bases lay between the germline ends. The length of the CDR3 is 15 residues. In nucleotides, the CDR3 is TGTGCCAGTAGTCTCGTCACCCTCAACAATCAGCCCCAGCATTTT. Amino acid sequence: CASSLVTLNNQPQHF.

This clone was recorded only once. The chain joins TRBV28 to TRBJ1-4, with TRBD1 matching 8 bases. Germline V gene data show CDR1 as MDHEN and CDR2 as SYDVKM. This CDR3 has 14 residues. Trimming removed 4 bases from V and 8 bases from J; junction bases left unmatched: 6. The CDR3 DNA sequence: TGTGCCAGCAGTTCGGACAGGGTCAACGAAAAACTGTTTTTT. Its protein is CASSSDRVNEKLFF.

The chain couples TRBV4-1 to TRBJ1-2; D not resolved. Germline V gene sequence: CDR1 MGHRA, CDR2 YSYEKL. The CDR3 is made up of 15 amino acids. Trimming cost V 5 bases and J 0 bases, with 13 bases left between them. As DNA, the CDR3 is TGCGCCAGCAGCGGTGAACGACCCGCTAACTATGGCTACACCTTC. Translation gives CASSGERPANYGYTF.

The CDR3 region is CASSPVAPSGAQGMNTEAFF. For the CDR3, the DNA is TGTGCCAGCTCACCAGTCGCGCCATCGGGGGCTCAGGGAATGAACACTGAAGCTTTCTTT. The V gene is TRBV18, the J gene TRBJ1-1, with a tentative D call TRBD1 (6 bases). Germline-derived CDR1 and CDR2 are KGHSH and LQKENI. Trimming pared 2 bases from V and 0 bases from J, leaving 25 bases between. This CDR3 spans 20 amino acids. The entire variable domain, with the rest obtained from reference TRBV18 and TRBJ1-1, is as follows: NAGVMQNPRHLVRRRGQEARLRCSPMKGHSHVYWYRQLPEEGLKFMVYLQKENIIDESGMPKERFSAEFPKEGPSILRIQQVVRGDSAAYFCASSPVAPSGAQGMNTEAFFGQGTRLTVV.

The chain links TRBV6-5 to TRBJ1-2; TRBD1 might be the D (5 bases). The CDR3 is 12 amino acids. Germline V gene sequence: CDR1 MNHEY, CDR2 SVGAGI. Trimming removed 2 bases from V and 8 bases from J, with 9 bases in between. CDR3 region: CASSYGGSGYTF. CDR3 nucleotide sequence: TGTGCCAGCAGTTACGGGGGGAGCGGCTACACCTTC.

The rearrangement links TRBV5-6 to TRBJ2-1; D is perhaps TRBD2 (6 bases). V was pared by 7 bases and J by 7 bases, with 9 bases between. The CDR3 is 11 residues long. CDR1 is SGHDT, CDR2 YYEEEE, per germline. DNA for the CDR3: TGTGCCAGCGGTCGGGGGAATGAGCAGTTCTTC. Translating it yields CASGRGNEQFF.

CDR3 nucleotide sequence: TGTGCCATCAAAAACCCGACTAGCGGGAGGGCCCTGTCGGCCGAGCAGTACTTC. Amino acid sequence: CAIKNPTSGRALSAEQYF. The rearrangement uses TRBV10-3 and TRBJ2-7, with 14 bases identical to TRBD2. The CDR3 covers 18 residues. V dropped 7 bases and J dropped 6; count of bases not matched to a gene: 17. Germline loops: CDR1 ENHRY, CDR2 SYGVKD.

The chain joins TRBV2 to TRBJ2-7; 9 bases are a match to TRBD2. The CDR3 covers 15 residues. Germline CDR1 reads SNHLY; CDR2 reads FYNNEI. V dropped 1 base and J dropped 6; count of bases not matched to a gene: 7. In DNA, the CDR3 is TGTGCCAGCAGTGAAGAGGTTAGCGGGAGATCCGAGCAGTACTTC. It yields the protein CASSEEVSGRSEQYF. Full variable domain (remainder filled in from reference TRBV2 and TRBJ2-7): EPEVTQTPSHQVTQMGQEVILRCVPISNHLYFYWYRQILGQKVEFLVSFYNNEISEKSEIFDDQFSVERPDGSNFTLKIRSTKLEDSAMYFCASSEEVSGRSEQYFGPGTRLTVT.

This clone has just one count. The chain uses TRBV4-1 and TRBJ1-2, with D possibly TRBD1 on 5 matching bases. The germline V gene has CDR1 MGHRA and CDR2 YSYEKL. The CDR3 contains 15 residues. Trimming took 0 bases from V and 4 from J, leaving 12 bases between them. The CDR3 nucleotides are TGCGCCAGCAGCCAAGATAGGCAGGGAGGCTATGGCTACACCTTC. This sequence encodes CASSQDRQGGYGYTF.

This chain connects TRBV6-5 to TRBJ1-2, with D tentatively TRBD1 (6 bases). CDR1 and CDR2 from the germline V gene are MNHEY and SVGAGI. The CDR3 contains 12 residues. Trimming stripped 5 bases from V and 14 bases from J, with 18 bases between. DNA for the CDR3: TGTGCCAGCAGTGGTCCTGAGGGGGGTAGAACCTTC. Its protein is CASSGPEGGRTF.

V usage is TRBV4-1 and J usage is TRBJ2-5, with 13 positions matching TRBD2. The germline V gene has CDR1 MGHRA and CDR2 YSYEKL. The CDR3 extends over 19 amino acids. Unmatched junction bases numbered 11, after V lost 2 bases and J lost 2 bases. Here the CDR3 reads CASSQTRLAGGRGQETQYF. DNA of the CDR3: TGCGCCAGCAGCCAAACCAGACTAGCGGGGGGCAGGGGGCAAGAGACCCAGTACTTC.

The chain uses TRBV30 and TRBJ2-7; D remains unclear. Deletions cut 4 bases from V and 4 bases from J, with 11 bases between. Germline V gene lookup returns CDR1 GTSNPN and CDR2 SVGIG (reference sequence). CDR3 length: 12 residues. The CDR3 DNA reads TGTGCCTGGAAAGACGTGGGTTACGAGCAGTACTTC. Translated, it gives CAWKDVGYEQYF.

The chain carries TRBV5-1 and TRBJ2-1; TRBD2 agrees at 9 bases. CDR1 and CDR2 from the germline V gene are SGHRS and YFSETQ. CDR3 length equals 16 residues. Losses at the gene ends were 3 bases for V and 6 bases for J; bases not matched to a gene: 10. CDR3 amino acids: CASSSQTSGQGNEQFF. The CDR3 DNA follows: TGCGCCAGCAGCTCACAGACTAGCGGACAAGGCAATGAGCAGTTCTTC.

This chain uses TRBV30 with TRBJ1-4; the match to TRBD1 covers 8 bases. The germline CDR1 and CDR2 sequences are GTSNPN and SVGIG (reference sequence). The V gene end was trimmed by 0 bases and the J gene end by 0 bases; junction bases not matched to a gene: 6. This CDR3 region has 17 residues. CDR3 region: CAWSVAGGLTTNEKLFF. The CDR3 region has the DNA TGTGCCTGGAGTGTGGCAGGGGGCCTCACAACTAATGAAAAACTGTTTTTT.